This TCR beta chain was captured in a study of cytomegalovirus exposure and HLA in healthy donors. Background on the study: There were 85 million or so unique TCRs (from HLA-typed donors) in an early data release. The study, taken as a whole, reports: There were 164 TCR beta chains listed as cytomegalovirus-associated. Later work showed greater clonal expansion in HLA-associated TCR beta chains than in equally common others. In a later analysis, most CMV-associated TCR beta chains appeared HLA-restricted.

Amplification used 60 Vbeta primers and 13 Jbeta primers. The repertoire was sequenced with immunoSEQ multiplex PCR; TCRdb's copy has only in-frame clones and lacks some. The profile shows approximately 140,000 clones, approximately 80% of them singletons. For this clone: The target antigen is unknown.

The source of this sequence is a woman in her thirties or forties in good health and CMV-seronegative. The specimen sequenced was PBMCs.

CDR3 region: CSASPGGEAFF. The DNA of the CDR3 is TGCAGTGCTTCCCCCGGGGGAGAAGCTTTCTTT. The chain employs TRBV20-1 and TRBJ1-1; possible D gene TRBD1, 5 bases. This CDR3 is built from 11 residues. CDR1 is DFQATT, CDR2 SNEGSKA, per germline (reference sequence). With 5 bases removed from V and 8 bases from J, the gap between germline ends came to 12 bases.